Listed below are T cell receptor beta chains from one sample, sequenced in a study of PD-1 blockade in classical Hodgkin lymphoma. Sequenced by immunoSEQ multiplex PCR; TCRdb stores in-frame clones only, minus some. The repertoire has 25,000 to 30,000 clones, approximately 81% of them found once; the top ten carry around 32%. This specimen was peripheral blood mononuclear cells (PBMCs), taken before the second cycle of nivolumab. These TCRs come from a human donor with classical Hodgkin lymphoma. CDR3s include the opening cysteine and the closing phenylalanine or tryptophan. The D gene is left open where the match is weak. Rows give clone size only sometimes, using once, few, many, or a class for an expanded clone.

V: TRBV7-9
J: TRBJ2-3
size: -
D: -
CDR3: CASSLAGGLTGDTQYF
DNA: TGTGCCAGCAGCTTAGCCGGGGGCCTAACTGGAGATACGCAGTATTTT

V: TRBV27
J: TRBJ1-5
size: few
D: -
CDR3: CASSFAGPSQPQHF
DNA: TGTGCCAGCAGTTTTGCGGGGCCCAGTCAGCCCCAGCATTTT

V: TRBV6-1
J: TRBJ2-5
size: -
D: TRBD1
CDR3: CASSSTGGVETQYF
DNA: TGTGCCAGCAGTTCGACAGGGGGCGTGGAGACCCAGTACTTC

V: TRBV5-1
J: TRBJ2-6
size: -
D: -
CDR3: CASRVEANVLTF
DNA: TGCGCCAGCAGGGTAGAGGCCAACGTCCTGACTTTC

V: TRBV5-1
J: TRBJ2-2
size: -
D: -
CDR3: CASSEGTNTGELFF
DNA: TGCGCCAGCAGCGAGGGTACGAACACCGGGGAGCTGTTTTTT

V: TRBV6-5
J: TRBJ2-2
size: -
D: -
CDR3: CASSPRATGELFF
DNA: TGTGCCAGCAGTCCTAGGGCCACCGGGGAGCTGTTTTTT

V: TRBV9
J: TRBJ1-1
size: -
D: -
CDR3: CASSVVDEPGTEAFF
DNA: TGTGCCAGCAGCGTAGTTGACGAACCTGGCACTGAAGCTTTCTTT

V: TRBV4-3
J: TRBJ2-5
size: -
D: TRBD2
CDR3: CASSQGLRGGLQTQYF
DNA: TGCGCCAGCAGCCAAGGTTTGCGGGGGGGCCTTCAGACCCAGTACTTC

V: TRBV18
J: TRBJ2-5
size: -
D: -
CDR3: CASSPLLSGRGQETQYF
DNA: TGTGCCAGCTCACCCCTTCTGTCGGGTCGTGGCCAAGAGACCCAGTACTTC

V: TRBV15
J: TRBJ2-1
size: -
D: TRBD1
CDR3: CATSTLWGQGNYNEQFF
DNA: TGTGCCACCAGCACGCTGTGGGGACAGGGAAACTACAATGAGCAGTTCTTC

V: TRBV7-2
J: TRBJ1-5
size: -
D: -
CDR3: CASSLRRSNQPQHF
DNA: TGTGCCAGCAGCCTACGTAGGAGCAATCAGCCCCAGCATTTT

V: TRBV6-5
J: TRBJ1-1
size: -
D: -
CDR3: CASREGGEAFF
DNA: TGTGCCAGCAGGGAAGGGGGTGAAGCTTTCTTT

V: TRBV6-6
J: TRBJ2-1
size: -
D: -
CDR3: CASSNTAAINEQFF
DNA: TGTGCCAGCAGCAATACTGCCGCTATCAATGAGCAGTTCTTC

V: TRBV28
J: TRBJ1-2
size: -
D: -
CDR3: CASSLMGYGYTF
DNA: TGTGCCAGCAGTTTAATGGGCTATGGCTACACCTTC

V: TRBV7-8
J: TRBJ1-1
size: -
D: TRBD1
CDR3: CASSPRTGTNTEAFF
DNA: TGTGCCAGCAGCCCCCGGACAGGGACCAACACTGAAGCTTTCTTT

V: TRBV4-1
J: TRBJ2-7
size: -
D: -
CDR3: CASSLLHAREGVIHEQYF
DNA: TGCGCCAGCAGCCTTTTACATGCGCGTGAGGGGGTAATCCACGAGCAGTACTTC

V: TRBV9
J: TRBJ1-4
size: -
D: -
CDR3: CASSVAGGATNEKLFF
DNA: TGTGCCAGCAGCGTAGCTGGGGGGGCAACTAATGAAAAACTGTTTTTT

V: TRBV5-5
J: TRBJ2-7
size: -
D: -
CDR3: CASSLGARTYEQYF
DNA: TGTGCCAGCAGCTTGGGCGCCAGAACCTACGAGCAGTACTTC

V: TRBV10-3
J: TRBJ1-6
size: -
D: -
CDR3: CAIMAGSNSPLHF
DNA: TGTGCCATCATGGCAGGGAGCAATTCACCCCTCCACTTT

V: TRBV7-6
J: TRBJ2-3
size: -
D: -
CDR3: CASSLGLAGFEGQTQYF
DNA: TGTGCCAGCAGCTTAGGGTTGGCGGGGTTTGAGGGGCAGACGCAGTATTTT

V: TRBV29-1
J: TRBJ2-2
size: -
D: TRBD2
CDR3: CSVRGGSTGELFF
DNA: TGCAGCGTCCGGGGGGGTTCCACCGGGGAGCTGTTTTTT

V: TRBV6-6
J: TRBJ2-3
size: -
D: -
CDR3: CASSLGHLTDTQYF
DNA: TGTGCCAGCAGTTTGGGTCATCTCACAGATACGCAGTATTTT

V: TRBV19
J: TRBJ1-6
size: once
D: TRBD1
CDR3: CASSPRTGPIYNSPLHF
DNA: TGTGCCAGTAGTCCTAGGACAGGGCCCATCTATAATTCACCCCTCCACTTT

V: TRBV19
J: TRBJ1-5
size: -
D: -
CDR3: CASSTGVSQPQHF
DNA: TGTGCCAGTAGTACAGGGGTAAGCCAGCCCCAGCATTTT

V: TRBV9
J: TRBJ1-5
size: -
D: -
CDR3: CASSVGKLGALGNQPQHF
DNA: TGTGCCAGCAGCGTAGGAAAATTGGGGGCGCTGGGCAATCAGCCCCAGCATTTT

V: TRBV2
J: TRBJ2-1
size: -
D: -
CDR3: CASRDGENEQFF
DNA: TGTGCCAGCAGGGACGGGGAGAATGAGCAGTTCTTC

V: TRBV2
J: TRBJ1-1
size: once
D: TRBD1
CDR3: CASSWDRGRNTEAFF
DNA: TGTGCCAGCAGTTGGGACAGGGGGAGGAACACTGAAGCTTTCTTT

V: TRBV30
J: TRBJ1-5
size: medium-sized
D: -
CDR3: CAWSGRMSRQPQHF
DNA: TGTGCCTGGAGTGGGCGGATGAGTCGGCAGCCCCAGCATTTT

V: TRBV10-3
J: TRBJ1-1
size: few
D: -
CDR3: CAISVENTEAFF
DNA: TGTGCCATCAGTGTCGAGAACACTGAAGCTTTCTTT

V: TRBV2
J: TRBJ1-5
size: -
D: -
CDR3: CASSREQNQPQHF
DNA: TGTGCCAGCAGCCGGGAGCAGAATCAGCCCCAGCATTTT

V: TRBV5-1
J: TRBJ1-5
size: -
D: TRBD1
CDR3: CASSPETGEGKPQHF
DNA: TGCGCCAGCAGCCCCGAGACAGGGGAGGGTAAGCCCCAGCATTTT

V: TRBV28
J: TRBJ2-1
size: -
D: TRBD2
CDR3: CASRPGTSGYNEQFF
DNA: TGTGCCAGCAGACCCGGGACTAGCGGTTACAATGAGCAGTTCTTC

V: TRBV18
J: TRBJ2-7
size: few
D: -
CDR3: CASSSTYEQYF
DNA: TGTGCCAGCTCCTCGACCTACGAGCAGTACTTC

V: TRBV9
J: TRBJ2-3
size: -
D: -
CDR3: CASSVEGLSSTDTQYF
DNA: TGTGCCAGCAGCGTCGAGGGACTGTCTAGCACAGATACGCAGTATTTT

V: TRBV6-5
J: TRBJ1-6
size: -
D: -
CDR3: CASSQQGTLVSPLHF
DNA: TGTGCCAGCAGCCAGCAAGGAACGCTAGTTTCACCCCTCCACTTT

V: TRBV6-5
J: TRBJ1-1
size: few
D: -
CDR3: CASMDSNTEAFF
DNA: TGTGCCAGCATGGACAGTAACACTGAAGCTTTCTTT

V: TRBV28
J: TRBJ2-5
size: -
D: -
CDR3: CASIFVSALLNLYF
DNA: TGTGCCAGCATCTTCGTGTCAGCTCTCCTAAATCTGTACTTC

V: TRBV10-3
J: TRBJ1-1
size: -
D: -
CDR3: CAIREQISLGPEAFF
DNA: TGTGCCATCAGAGAACAGATCTCCTTGGGTCCTGAAGCTTTCTTT

V: TRBV5-5
J: TRBJ2-5
size: -
D: TRBD2
CDR3: CASSLDLAGIQETQYF
DNA: TGTGCCAGCAGCTTGGACCTAGCGGGGATCCAAGAGACCCAGTACTTC

V: TRBV7-2
J: TRBJ2-7
size: -
D: -
CDR3: CASSLVQGTGYEQYF
DNA: TGTGCCAGCAGCTTAGTGCAGGGAACAGGCTACGAGCAGTACTTC

V: TRBV6-5
J: TRBJ1-6
size: few
D: -
CDR3: CASTAVYNSPLHF
DNA: TGTGCCAGCACCGCGGTCTATAATTCACCCCTCCACTTT

V: TRBV7-6
J: TRBJ2-2
size: few
D: TRBD2
CDR3: CASSPLAGGLVGELFF
DNA: TGTGCCAGCAGCCCCCTAGCGGGGGGGCTCGTCGGGGAGCTGTTTTTT

V: TRBV27
J: TRBJ1-5
size: -
D: TRBD1
CDR3: CASSSRTGWQPQHF
DNA: TGTGCCAGCAGTTCTAGGACAGGGTGGCAGCCCCAGCATTTT

V: TRBV5-1
J: TRBJ1-1
size: few
D: -
CDR3: CASSRGETEAFF
DNA: TGCGCCAGCAGCCGAGGGGAGACTGAAGCTTTCTTT

V: TRBV4-3
J: TRBJ1-2
size: once
D: TRBD1
CDR3: CASSQYVTGQGASF
DNA: TGCGCCAGCAGCCAATACGTCACGGGACAGGGGGCGAGCTTC

V: TRBV10-3
J: TRBJ1-5
size: -
D: -
CDR3: CAISESGGARPQHF
DNA: TGTGCCATCAGTGAGTCGGGGGGGGCGCGGCCCCAGCATTTT

V: TRBV5-1
J: TRBJ2-3
size: -
D: -
CDR3: CASSLGTVSTDTQYF
DNA: TGCGCCAGCAGCCTAGGGACTGTCAGCACAGATACGCAGTATTTT

V: TRBV5-1
J: TRBJ1-1
size: -
D: TRBD1
CDR3: CASSYWTGSNTEAFF
DNA: TGCGCCAGCAGCTATTGGACAGGGTCGAACACTGAAGCTTTCTTT

V: TRBV5-4
J: TRBJ2-5
size: few
D: TRBD2
CDR3: CATSGGPQETQYF
DNA: TGTGCCACCTCGGGAGGGCCCCAAGAGACCCAGTACTTC

V: TRBV11-2
J: TRBJ1-6
size: -
D: -
CDR3: CASSEDSSNSPLHF
DNA: TGTGCCAGCAGCGAGGACAGTTCTAATTCACCCCTCCACTTT

V: TRBV27
J: TRBJ2-3
size: few
D: TRBD2
CDR3: CASSPRLAGEATDTQYF
DNA: TGTGCCAGCAGTCCAAGACTAGCGGGGGAGGCCACAGATACGCAGTATTTT

V: TRBV2
J: TRBJ1-5
size: -
D: -
CDR3: CASRLGQPQHF
DNA: TGTGCCAGCAGACTAGGACAGCCCCAGCATTTT

V: TRBV5-1
J: TRBJ1-2
size: -
D: -
CDR3: CASSLEAGRDYGYTF
DNA: TGCGCCAGCAGCTTGGAGGCAGGGAGAGACTATGGCTACACCTTC

V: TRBV7-9
J: TRBJ2-7
size: -
D: -
CDR3: CASSLDSRLEQYF
DNA: TGTGCCAGCAGCTTGGACAGCCGGCTCGAGCAGTACTTC

V: TRBV18
J: TRBJ1-1
size: -
D: -
CDR3: CASSPGELSNTEAFF
DNA: TGTGCCAGCTCACCAGGTGAACTGTCGAACACTGAAGCTTTCTTT

V: TRBV28
J: TRBJ1-5
size: -
D: -
CDR3: CASSKAGSDHQPQHF
DNA: TGTGCCAGCAGTAAAGCGGGCTCCGACCATCAGCCCCAGCATTTT

V: TRBV30
J: TRBJ1-5
size: -
D: -
CDR3: CAWSKDRDQPQHF
DNA: TGTGCCTGGAGTAAGGATAGAGATCAGCCCCAGCATTTT